The 32 T cell receptor beta chains given below trace back to one sample, sequenced in a study of cytomegalovirus exposure and HLA in healthy donors. PCR was performed using 60 Vbeta and 13 Jbeta primers. The assay was immunoSEQ multiplex PCR, and TCRdb's table has in-frame clones only and misses some. Here the sample spans under 200,000 clones, around 80% being singletons. Sequenced: PBMCs. The receptors come from a middle-aged woman in good health and CMV-seronegative.

In regard to this clone: At one of its ends the junction is not consistent with the germline gene, which may arise from a read error. The chain employs TRBV4-1 and TRBJ1-1; TRBD1 matches at 7 bases. CDR3 length: 15 amino acids. From germline, CDR1 is MGHRA and CDR2 YSYEKL. CDR3 coding DNA: TGTGCCAGCAGCCAAGATTGGCAGGGGGACACTGAAGCTTTCTTT. Translated, it gives CASSQDWQGDTEAFF.

The V and J genes are TRBV5-1 and TRBJ2-1, with a weak D call TRBD1 (6 bases). CDR1 and CDR2 from the germline V gene are SGHRS and YFSETQ. The V and J ends lost 2 bases and 0 bases respectively, with 21 bases between them. This CDR3 has 19 residues. This CDR3 is CASSFLLLRDTSSYNEQFF. The CDR3 nucleotides read TGCGCCAGCAGCTTTCTCTTACTCCGGGACACGAGCTCCTACAATGAGCAGTTCTTC.

The chain employs TRBV7-2 and TRBJ2-5; 10 nucleotides agree with TRBD2. The CDR3 covers 16 residues. Germline lookup yields CDR1 SGHTA and CDR2 FQGNSA. V dropped 5 bases and J dropped 6; count of bases not matched to a gene: 12. DNA of the CDR3: TGTGCCAGCAGCGAGTCCTATAGCGGGAGGACCCAGACCCAGTACTTC. It yields the protein CASSESYSGRTQTQYF.

The rearrangement links TRBV5-1 to TRBJ2-1, with D maybe TRBD2 (6 bases). This CDR3 is 17 amino acids long. Deletions cut 0 bases from V and 0 bases from J, with 13 bases between. CDR1 and CDR2 (germline): SGHRS, YFSETQ. The chain's CDR3 is CASSLAPGLVSYNEQFF. The CDR3 region has the DNA TGCGCCAGCAGCTTGGCCCCGGGACTGGTCTCCTACAATGAGCAGTTCTTC.

J is TRBJ1-1 and V is TRBV6-4; 8 nucleotides line up with TRBD1. The trim removed 6 bases at V and 3 bases at J, leaving 9 bases unmatched. Germline CDR1 reads MRHNA; CDR2 reads SNTAGT. The CDR3 spans 15 residues. The CDR3 sequence: CASRLTGVSYTEAFF. CDR3 DNA: TGTGCCAGCAGATTGACAGGGGTCTCCTACACTGAAGCTTTCTTT.

CDR3 DNA sequence: TGTGCCTGGAGCCGAAAGGGACAGGGTGAATACAACTATGGCTACACCTTC. This codes for CAWSRKGQGEYNYGYTF. V gene TRBV30 combines with J gene TRBJ1-2; 9 positions agree with TRBD1. The germline CDR1 and CDR2 sequences are GTSNPN and SVGIG (reference sequence). V was pared by 3 bases and J by 2 bases, with 13 bases of the junction left unmatched. This CDR3 spans 17 amino acids.

The V call is TRBV19, the J call TRBJ2-1, with 7 bases matching TRBD2. Germline CDR1 is LNHDA and CDR2 is SQIVND (reference sequence). This CDR3 has 11 amino acids. Unmatched junction bases numbered 3, after V lost 11 bases and J lost 5 bases. CDR3 residues: CASAGDNEQFF. The CDR3 nucleotides read TGTGCCTCGGCGGGAGACAATGAGCAGTTCTTC. Drawing the rest from reference TRBV19 and TRBJ2-1, the complete variable domain is DGGITQSPKYLFRKEGQNVTLSCEQNLNHDAMYWYRQDPGQGLRLIYYSQIVNDFQKGDIAEGYSVSREKKESFPLTVTSAQKNPTAFYLCASAGDNEQFFGPGTRLTVL.

The chain employs TRBV7-9 and TRBJ2-7; no clear D. V gave up 3 bases and J gave up 3 bases, with 9 bases separating them. This CDR3 spans 13 amino acids. CDR1 SEHNR and CDR2 FQNEAQ come from the germline V gene (reference sequence). The CDR3 is CASSFRQRYEQYF. CDR3 in DNA: TGTGCCAGCAGCTTCCGGCAGCGCTACGAGCAGTACTTC.

The CDR3 nucleotides are TGCGCCAGCAGCCAAGGGTCAGGCAGATTGGACGAGCAGTACTTC. It specifies CASSQGSGRLDEQYF. The J gene is TRBJ2-7, the V gene TRBV4-3, with D unresolved. V dropped 1 base and J dropped 5 bases, with 15 bases sitting between them. The CDR3 runs 15 residues. CDR1 and CDR2 from the germline V gene are LGHNA and YSLEER.

V and J are TRBV5-1 and TRBJ1-1, with 11 bases fitting TRBD1. V shed 4 bases, J shed 0 bases, and the junction held 11 bases outside the gene matches. Germline V lookup: CDR1 SGHRS, CDR2 YFSETQ. The CDR3 has 18 residues. The CDR3 DNA reads as TGCGCCAGCAGCCAAACCCATGGACAGGGGGCAATGAACACTGAAGCTTTCTTT. This sequence encodes CASSQTHGQGAMNTEAFF.

CDR3 bases: TGTGCCAGCAGCATCAGACTCACAGATACGCAGTATTTT. Protein product: CASSIRLTDTQYF. The chain combines TRBV11-2 with TRBJ2-3; no reliable D call. V shed 5 bases and J shed 2 bases, with 8 bases lying between them. The CDR3 totals 13 residues. The germline gives CDR1 SGHAT, CDR2 FQNNGV.

This clone showed up just a few times. This chain joins TRBV5-6 and TRBJ2-6; D call uncertain. This CDR3 is built from 14 residues. The V end lost 3 bases, the J end lost 4 bases, and 8 bases lay between the germline ends. Germline lookup yields CDR1 SGHDT and CDR2 YYEEEE. This CDR3 is CASSSLGGANVLTF. The DNA for the CDR3 is TGTGCCAGCAGCTCGCTCGGGGGGGCCAACGTCCTGACTTTC.

This clone was observed a handful of times. The rearrangement links TRBV6-6 to TRBJ1-6; 9 nucleotides align to TRBD1. J was trimmed by 7 bases and V by 7 bases; bases with no gene match: 8. The CDR3 runs 15 residues. CDR1 and CDR2 from the germline V gene are MNHNY and SVGAGI (reference sequence). CDR3 loop: CASTSRGQGNSPLHF. CDR3 nucleotide sequence: TGTGCCAGCACCTCACGAGGACAGGGGAATTCACCCCTCCACTTT.

The rearrangement joins TRBV5-4 to TRBJ1-4, with TRBD1 as a possible D gene (6 bases). The CDR3 consists of 16 residues. V lost 4 bases, J lost 7 bases, and 20 bases lay in between. Germline V gives CDR1 SGHNT, CDR2 YYREEE (reference sequence). The CDR3 DNA reads TGTGCCAGCAGCATTAAAACCGGGACAAGGAGTGAAAAACTGTTTTTT. It is translated as CASSIKTGTRSEKLFF. Looking up the rest from reference TRBV5-4 and TRBJ1-4 gives the full variable domain: ETGVTQSPTHLIKTRGQQVTLRCSSQSGHNTVSWYQQALGQGPQFIFQYYREEENGRGNFPPRFSGLQFPNYSSELNVNALELDDSALYLCASSIKTGTRSEKLFFGSGTQLSVL.

Concerning this clone itself: The germline gene is not matched at one end of the junction; a read error may be the cause. The sample has other DNA sequences that encode this CDR3 too. V usage is TRBV6-1 and J usage is TRBJ2-3, with D uncertain. Germline values: CDR1 MNHNS, CDR2 SASEGT. The CDR3 loop spans 13 amino acids. The CDR3 DNA reads TGTGCCAGTAGTGAACGCTCTCCAGTAACGCAGTATTTT. Encoded protein: CASSERSPVTQYF.

This sequence joins TRBV5-4 and TRBJ2-7; D uncertain. The CDR3 length is 12 residues. CDR1 and CDR2 (germline): SGHNT, YYREEE (reference sequence). V was shortened by 0 bases and J by 7 bases, with 8 bases between the two germline ends. CDR3 in DNA: TGTGCCAGCAGCTTGGCCCGAACAGAGCAGTACTTC. It is translated as CASSLARTEQYF.

The genes are TRBV13 and TRBJ2-5; the match to TRBD2 covers 8 bases. The CDR3 has 14 amino acids. Germline V lookup: CDR1 PRHDT, CDR2 FYEKMQ (reference sequence). The V segment lost 4 bases and the J segment 1 base; nucleotides outside the gene matches: 2. For the CDR3, the DNA is TGTGCCAGCAGCTATCGGGGGGGCCAAGAGACCCAGTACTTC. Its protein product is CASSYRGGQETQYF.

As regards this clone: Its ends do not fully match the called genes, so a read error is possible. This same CDR3 is encoded by further DNA sequences in the sample. This rearrangement joins TRBV13 to TRBJ2-3; no clear D gene. Per germline, CDR1 PRHDT and CDR2 FYEKMQ (reference sequence). The CDR3 runs to 13 residues. CDR3 DNA: TGCGCCAGCTTTGAGGATAGCACAGATACGCAGTATTTT. Its protein product is CASFEDSTDTQYF. The full variable domain, rest sourced from reference TRBV13 and TRBJ2-3, is AAGVIQSPRHLIKEKRETATLKCYPIPRHDTVYWYQQGPGQDPQFLISFYEKMQSDKGSIPDRFSAQQFSDYHSELNMSSLELGDSALYFCASFEDSTDTQYFGPGTRLTVL.

Written as DNA, the CDR3 is TGTGCCAGCAGGGCCTCCAATGAGCAGTTCTTC. Its translation is CASRASNEQFF. The chain carries TRBV7-9 and TRBJ2-1; D gene ambiguous. This CDR3 region has 11 residues. CDR1 and CDR2 from the germline V gene are SEHNR and FQNEAQ (reference sequence). The V and J ends lost 6 bases and 6 bases respectively, with 6 bases between them.

The chain carries TRBV19 and TRBJ1-5; 7 nucleotides line up with TRBD1. V lost 4 bases and J lost 1; bases outside the gene matches: 7. Germline values: CDR1 LNHDA, CDR2 SQIVND (reference sequence). The CDR3 has 16 residues. The CDR3 DNA reads as TGTGCCAGTAGTACGCCGGGACAGTTAAGCAATCAGCCCCAGCATTTT. Translation: CASSTPGQLSNQPQHF.

The V call is TRBV4-3, the J call TRBJ1-1; D is ambiguous. Germline values: CDR1 LGHNA, CDR2 YSLEER. V was shortened by 0 bases and J by 1 base, with 6 bases between the two germline ends. This CDR3 is built from 14 residues. The CDR3 sequence is CASSQDRGNTEAFF. The CDR3 DNA reads as TGCGCCAGCAGCCAAGACCGGGGGAACACTGAAGCTTTCTTT.

In its sample, this clone was seen a few times. The CDR3 DNA reads as TGTGCCAGCAGCTTTCCAGGGCTCGAGCAGTACTTC. Its protein product is CASSFPGLEQYF. The chain uses TRBV5-4 and TRBJ2-7; weak D call: TRBD1 (5 bases). Germline lookup yields CDR1 SGHNT and CDR2 YYREEE (reference sequence). The CDR3 loop spans 12 amino acids. Trimming left V 2 bases short and J 6 bases short, with 9 bases between.

The chain has TRBV5-4 and TRBJ1-1; D gene unclear. With 0 bases removed from V and 8 bases from J, the gap between germline ends came to 11 bases. This CDR3 is 13 amino acids long. CDR1 and CDR2 from the germline V gene are SGHNT and YYREEE (reference sequence). The chain's CDR3 is CASSLGPLSEAFF. The CDR3 bases are TGTGCCAGCAGCTTGGGACCTCTTAGCGAAGCTTTCTTT.

Comment on this clone: Other DNA sequences within the sample encode an identical CDR3. The gene calls are TRBV15 and TRBJ2-1; TRBD2 matches at 10 bases. Germline assignment: CDR1 LNHNV and CDR2 YYDKDF (reference sequence). Trimming took 2 bases from V and 0 from J; bases not matched to a gene: 1. CDR3 length equals 16 residues. CDR3 nucleotide sequence: TGTGCCACCAGCAGATCTAGCGGGAGCTCCTACAATGAGCAGTTCTTC. Its protein product is CATSRSSGSSYNEQFF.

The V gene is TRBV9, the J gene TRBJ2-5; the D gene is possibly TRBD1 (6 bases). Trimming left V 4 bases short and J 2 bases short, with 15 bases between. The CDR3 loop spans 15 amino acids. Germline V gene data show CDR1 as SGDLS and CDR2 as YYNGEE. The CDR3 region is CASSHASGVQETQYF. The CDR3 DNA reads as TGTGCCAGCAGCCATGCCTCAGGGGTACAAGAGACCCAGTACTTC.

The chain joins TRBV7-9 to TRBJ2-5, with 7 bases lining up with TRBD2. With 4 bases clipped from V and 0 bases from J, the junction kept 8 bases outside the gene matches. CDR1 SEHNR and CDR2 FQNEAQ come from the germline V gene (reference sequence). The CDR3 runs 16 residues. The CDR3 bases are TGTGCCAGCAGCTCTGGGAGCGGGGTATACCAAGAGACCCAGTACTTC. Amino acids: CASSSGSGVYQETQYF.

J is TRBJ1-1 and V is TRBV7-2; 9 nucleotides align to TRBD1. The CDR3 runs to 13 residues. Trimming at V came to 4 bases and at J to 5 bases, leaving 2 bases not matched to a gene. CDR1 and CDR2 (germline): SGHTA, FQGNSA. CDR3 protein: CASSWTGDTEAFF. Written as DNA, the CDR3 is TGTGCCAGCAGCTGGACAGGGGATACTGAAGCTTTCTTT.

Only one count was recorded for this clone. The CDR3: CASSSGQGPETQYF. The DNA of the CDR3 is TGTGCCAGCAGCTCCGGACAGGGGCCAGAGACCCAGTACTTC. The gene calls are TRBV5-6 and TRBJ2-5; 9 positions agree with TRBD1. CDR3 size: 14 residues. V gave up 3 bases and J gave up 4 bases; unmatched junction bases: 4. Germline V gene lookup returns CDR1 SGHDT and CDR2 YYEEEE.

The chain is built from TRBV6-1 and TRBJ2-3; TRBD2 might be the D (5 bases). Between the trimmed V and J ends, which lost 3 bases and 4 bases, there was a span of 14 bases. From germline, CDR1 is MNHNS and CDR2 SASEGT. The CDR3 consists of 15 residues. The DNA for the CDR3 is TGTGCCAGCAGTGATACGTTACGAGGGCCAGATACGCAGTATTTT. The encoded protein is CASSDTLRGPDTQYF.

The chain uses TRBV4-1 and TRBJ2-3, with TRBD1 as a possible D gene (5 bases). The CDR3 is 16 amino acids. V lost 1 base to trimming and J lost 11 bases, with 22 bases between them. CDR1 is MGHRA, CDR2 YSYEKL, per germline. The CDR3 sequence: CASSQGGRVRSAEQYF. The CDR3 nucleotides are TGCGCCAGCAGCCAAGGGGGCAGGGTACGCTCTGCTGAGCAGTATTTT.

V and J are TRBV25-1 and TRBJ1-1; 9 positions match TRBD1. J lost 11 bases, V lost 7 bases, and 11 bases had no gene match. Germline lookup yields CDR1 MGHDK and CDR2 SYGVNS. This CDR3 is 13 amino acids long. The CDR3 DNA sequence: TGTGCCAGCACCGACAGGGGGGTATTTTCGGCTTTCTTT. Amino acids: CASTDRGVFSAFF.

This clone was counted a single time. This chain connects TRBV15 to TRBJ2-7, with TRBD1 as a possible D gene (5 bases). Germline CDR1 is LNHNV and CDR2 is YYDKDF (reference sequence). There are 14 residues in the CDR3. V lost 4 bases, J lost 6 bases, and 16 bases lay in between. The DNA for the CDR3 is TGTGCCACCAGCATAAAATTCCAGGGTCTCGAGCAGTACTTC. It is translated as CATSIKFQGLEQYF.